Listed below are T cell receptor beta chains from one sample, sequenced in a study of blood T cell repertoires in COVID-19. Measured with immunoSEQ multiplex PCR; TCRdb has only the in-frame clones, and not every one. Of 110,000 or so clones listed, over 75% are singletons. Material for sequencing was peripheral blood. These receptors were taken from a woman between 45 and 60 years old with acute or convalescent COVID-19. The CDR3 runs from the conserved cysteine through the conserved F or W. The D gene is left open where the match is weak. Clone size is stated in some rows and not others, as once, few, many or a class when expanded.

DNA | CDR3 | size | J | V | length | D
TGTGCCAGCTCCCAGGGACAGCTACGCAATCAGCCCCAGCATTTT | CASSQGQLRNQPQHF | - | TRBJ1-5 | TRBV18 | 15 | TRBD1
TGTGCCAGCAGCTTAGGTCCAGGGAGGGCCGGGGAGCTGTTTTTT | CASSLGPGRAGELFF | - | TRBJ2-2 | TRBV11-2 | 15 | TRBD2
TGTGCCAGCAGCCAAGTGGAGGATGAGCAGTTCTTC | CASSQVEDEQFF | - | TRBJ2-1 | TRBV3-1/TRBV3-2 | 12 | -
TGTGCCAGCAGCTTCGAGGGATCGTTTACCTACGAGCAGTACTTC | CASSFEGSFTYEQYF | - | TRBJ2-7 | TRBV5-8 | 15 | -
TGTGCCAGCAGTGAAGGGGGACTATACACCTTC | CASSEGGLYTF | once | TRBJ1-2 | TRBV6-1 | 11 | -
TGCGCCAGCAGCCTGACGGGGTCTAACACTGAAGCTTTCTTT | CASSLTGSNTEAFF | - | TRBJ1-1 | TRBV5-1 | 14 | -
TGCGCCAGCAGCGTCAAAACCGGGACAGGGGGATCACCCCTCCACTTT | CASSVKTGTGGSPLHF | once | TRBJ1-6 | TRBV5-1 | 16 | TRBD1
TGTGCCAGCAACAGACAGGGGGAGGGCTACACCTTC | CASNRQGEGYTF | - | TRBJ1-2 | TRBV2 | 12 | TRBD1
TGCGCCAGCAGTCTCGCAGGGACAGATACGCAGTATTTT | CASSLAGTDTQYF | - | TRBJ2-3 | TRBV10-2 | 13 | -
TGTGCCAGCTCACCGTCATGGGCAGTCACTGAAGCTTTCTTT | CASSPSWAVTEAFF | - | TRBJ1-1 | TRBV18 | 14 | -
TGTGCCATCAGGGGCCAGGTGGGTAGTGGGAACACTGAAGCTTTCTTT | CAIRGQVGSGNTEAFF | - | TRBJ1-1 | TRBV10-3 | 16 | -
TGCGCCAGCAGCATGGGGGTTGGGGGGAGTTTCTCAGATACGCAGTATTTT | CASSMGVGGSFSDTQYF | - | TRBJ2-3 | TRBV5-1 | 17 | -
TGTGCCAGCAGCCATAAGCGGGGAAGGAATAATTCACCCCTCCACTTT | CASSHKRGRNNSPLHF | - | TRBJ1-6 | TRBV11-1 | 16 | -
TGTGCCAGCAGCTTGAACAGGGGTGAAAAACTGTTTTTT | CASSLNRGEKLFF | - | TRBJ1-4 | TRBV7-3 | 13 | TRBD1
TGTGCCTGGAGTGTACGGGGGACCGCATCCTACGAGCAGTACTTC | CAWSVRGTASYEQYF | - | TRBJ2-7 | TRBV30 | 15 | -
TGTGCCAGCAGTTCTTACCGGGACAGTGGCTACACCTTC | CASSSYRDSGYTF | once | TRBJ1-2 | TRBV28 | 13 | TRBD1
TGCGCCAGCAGTGGCGGGGGGCCCGTGGAGACCCAGTACTTC | CASSGGGPVETQYF | once | TRBJ2-5 | TRBV5-1 | 14 | TRBD2
TGTGCCAGCAACCCAGGGGCCTATGGCTACACCTTC | CASNPGAYGYTF | - | TRBJ1-2 | TRBV6-2/TRBV6-3 | 12 | -